The 26 T cell receptor beta chains below were found in one sample sequenced in a study of CD8 T cells in ankylosing spondylitis. Findings and limits, study-wide: Characteristic, it appeared, of ankylosing spondylitis blood was a TCR beta motif of fewer than 10 highly homologous variants.

TCRdb passed the 5' RACE reads through MiXCR, listing each CDR3 protein once. The repertoire holds under 550,000 distinct CDR3 sequences, with around 26% as singletons. For these receptors, no antigen is known. Input material: blood, either unsorted or a sorted T cell fraction (not recorded which). The origin of the receptors is a male donor with ankylosing spondylitis.

V usage is TRBV10-3 and J usage is TRBJ1-5; D is ambiguous. The CDR3 length is 14 residues. Per germline, CDR1 ENHRY and CDR2 SYGVKD. Deletions cut 0 bases from V and 6 bases from J, with 9 bases between. CDR3 bases: TGTGCCATCAGTGAGTCGGGTGTAAGTCAGCCCCAGCATTTT. This gives the protein CAISESGVSQPQHF.

The table lists this clonotype with a few counts. The chain joins TRBV12-3 or TRBV12-4 to TRBJ2-5, with 8 bases lining up with TRBD2. The J segment lost 2 bases and the V segment lost 2 bases, leaving 4 bases of the junction unmatched. The CDR3 is made up of 15 amino acids. Here the CDR3 DNA reads TGTGCCAGCAGTTTACTAGCGGGTTTGCAAGAGACCCAGTACTTC. This gives the protein CASSLLAGLQETQYF.

The chain joins TRBV7-9 to TRBJ2-7, with a possible D match to TRBD2 (5 bases). Between the trimmed V and J ends, which lost 1 base and 2 bases, there was a span of 15 bases. The CDR3 loop spans 16 amino acids. Germline V CDR1 and CDR2: SEHNR, FQNEAQ (reference sequence). CDR3 DNA: TGTGCCAGCAGCTTAGGGCATGCGGGCACAGCCTACGAGCAGTACTTC. Translated: CASSLGHAGTAYEQYF.

This clonotype has only a few counts. V usage is TRBV5-6 and J usage is TRBJ2-3; D not certain. Deletions cut 4 bases from V and 3 bases from J, with 18 bases between. The V gene's germline CDR1 is SGHDT and CDR2 YYEEEE. CDR3 length: 16 residues. CDR3 in DNA: TGTGCCAGCAGCATCCTGGTGCAGAGCAAGACAGATACGCAGTATTTT. Its protein is CASSILVQSKTDTQYF.

The chain has TRBV18 and TRBJ2-1; TRBD2 matches 15 bases. Germline loops: CDR1 KGHSH, CDR2 LQKENI. This CDR3 contains 20 residues. The trim removed 4 bases at V and 2 bases at J, leaving 12 bases unmatched. This CDR3 is CASSRGTSGRRGSAYNEQFF. In DNA, the CDR3 is TGTGCCAGCTCACGGGGGACTAGCGGGAGGCGGGGTTCGGCCTACAATGAGCAGTTCTTC.

This clonotype was counted between two and nine times. V is TRBV7-2 and J is TRBJ1-1; maybe TRBD1 (6 bases). V was cut by 5 bases and J by 0 bases, with 13 bases left in between. The germline CDR1 and CDR2 sequences are SGHTA and FQGNSA. The CDR3 length is 15 residues. CDR3 DNA sequence: TGTGCCAGCAGCCTTCGACAGGTACTGAACACTGAAGCTTTCTTT. Translation: CASSLRQVLNTEAFF.

The chain is built from TRBV6-5 and TRBJ2-3, with 7 bases fitting TRBD2. V lost 4 bases, J lost 5 bases, and 15 bases stayed unmatched. The CDR3 has 17 amino acids. Germline V gene sequence: CDR1 MNHEY, CDR2 SVGAGI. The CDR3 DNA follows: TGTGCCAGCAGTTCCCGGGGAGGGGCCGGTCTCGGAGATACGCAGTATTTT. This encodes CASSSRGGAGLGDTQYF.

This chain joins TRBV19 and TRBJ2-5; 7 nucleotides align to TRBD1. This CDR3 has 14 residues. Germline trimming cut 7 bases from V and 2 bases from J; bases unmatched to any gene: 7. CDR1 and CDR2 (germline): LNHDA, SQIVND (reference sequence). The CDR3 DNA follows: TGTGCCAGTAAAAGAACAGGGGTACAAGAGACCCAGTACTTC. This codes for CASKRTGVQETQYF.

This chain connects TRBV29-1 to TRBJ2-5; D gene ambiguous. With 0 bases removed from V and 5 bases from J, the gap between germline ends came to 13 bases. Germline loops: CDR1 SQVTM, CDR2 ANQGSEA. The CDR3 runs 14 residues. The CDR3 spells CSVEDHGNRETQYF. The CDR3 DNA follows: TGCAGCGTTGAAGATCACGGTAACCGGGAGACCCAGTACTTC.

This clonotype was counted between two and nine times. A read error is likely, as this CDR3 ends without the conserved phenylalanine or tryptophan. The gene calls are TRBV3-1 and TRBJ2-7; D not resolved. V lost 3 bases, J lost 4 bases, and 7 bases lay in between. This CDR3 has 12 residues. CDR1 and CDR2 from the germline V gene are LGHDT and YNNKEL (reference sequence). CDR3 DNA: TGTGCCAGCAGCCATGCTGATTACGAGCAGTACTCC. Its protein is CASSHADYEQYS.

This clonotype was seen at least ten times. The chain uses TRBV7-2 and TRBJ2-1, with TRBD2 matching over 10 bases. Germline V gene lookup returns CDR1 SGHTA and CDR2 FQGNSA. The CDR3 has 13 residues. V lost 5 bases, J lost 10 bases, and 5 bases stayed unmatched. The CDR3 coding sequence is TGTGCCAGCAGCCCAGGGACTAGCGTCGAGCAGTTCTTC. It translates to CASSPGTSVEQFF. The complete variable domain, with remaining parts taken from reference TRBV7-2 and TRBJ2-1, reads GAGVSQSPSNKVTEKGKDVELRCDPISGHTALYWYRQSLGQGLEFLIYFQGNSAPDKSGLPSDRFSAERTGGSVSTLTIQRTQQEDSAVYLCASSPGTSVEQFFGPGTRLTVL.

This clonotype was recorded at least ten times. The genes are TRBV12-3 or TRBV12-4 and TRBJ1-1, with 7 bases lining up with TRBD1. The V segment lost 3 bases and the J segment 0 bases; nucleotides outside the gene matches: 4. The CDR3 consists of 15 residues. CDR3 sequence (DNA): TGTGCCAGCAGTTTTTGGGGACAGTTGAACACTGAAGCTTTCTTT. Its protein product is CASSFWGQLNTEAFF.

The gene calls are TRBV4-2 and TRBJ1-5; 7 nucleotides match TRBD1. The CDR3 consists of 16 residues. V dropped 2 bases and J dropped 7; count of bases not matched to a gene: 11. Germline loops: CDR1 LGHNA, CDR2 YNFKEQ. CDR3 in DNA: TGTGCCAGCAGCCAACTCGCTGGACAGGCAGGCCAGCCCCAGCATTTT. This codes for CASSQLAGQAGQPQHF.

This chain connects TRBV11-2 to TRBJ1-1; unclear D gene. The germline V gene has CDR1 SGHAT and CDR2 FQNNGV. The CDR3 spans 13 residues. Trimming removed 5 bases at V and 4 bases at J, with 11 bases between. The CDR3 DNA is TGTGCCAGCAGCCAAACGCGGGCCACTGAAGCTTTCTTT. Its protein product is CASSQTRATEAFF.

The V gene is TRBV5-1, the J gene TRBJ2-3, with no clear D. The CDR3 has 15 amino acids. Germline V gene data show CDR1 as SGHRS and CDR2 as YFSETQ. Trimming left V 6 bases short and J 0 bases short, with 14 bases between. CDR3: CASNDPASSTDTQYF. The CDR3 nucleotides are TGCGCCAGCAACGACCCGGCCTCTAGCACAGATACGCAGTATTTT.

The rearrangement links TRBV10-3 to TRBJ2-1; 12 bases are a match to TRBD2. V lost 2 bases and J lost 0; bases outside the gene matches: 2. Looked up from germline, CDR1 is ENHRY and CDR2 is SYGVKD. This CDR3 has 17 amino acids. The CDR3 nucleotides are TGTGCCATCAGTGAGGGACTAGCGGGGAGCTCCTACAATGAGCAGTTCTTC. Translated: CAISEGLAGSSYNEQFF.

This clonotype turned up a few times. This chain joins TRBV12-3 or TRBV12-4 and TRBJ2-1; 10 bases match TRBD2. The CDR3 length is 15 residues. J lost 9 bases, V lost 5 bases, and 10 bases had no gene match. For the CDR3, the DNA is TGTGCCAGCAGTCCTAGCGGGAGTGAAAGGGGTGAGCAGTTCTTC. Translated, it gives CASSPSGSERGEQFF.

A few counts support this clonotype. This chain links TRBV4-2 with TRBJ2-1; 9 positions match TRBD2. Germline CDR1 LGHNA, CDR2 YNFKEQ. The CDR3 runs 21 residues. J gave up 4 bases and V 4 bases, and 23 bases lay outside the gene matches. CDR3 loop: CASSPIRGGGTWTSEYNEQFF. CDR3 sequence (DNA): TGTGCCAGCAGCCCTATCCGGGGGGGCGGGACCTGGACTAGCGAGTACAATGAGCAGTTCTTC.

This clonotype was counted a single time. The chain employs TRBV5-1 and TRBJ1-5; tentative D call: TRBD1 (5 bases). Per germline, CDR1 SGHRS and CDR2 YFSETQ. The CDR3 length is 17 residues. V was clipped by 0 bases and J by 0 bases, with 13 bases between them. The CDR3 nucleotides are TGCGCCAGCAGCTTGGGGTTGGGGGGATTTAGCAATCAGCCCCAGCATTTT. This encodes CASSLGLGGFSNQPQHF.

The chain combines TRBV18 with TRBJ2-4; no definite D call. The ends were cut back, 2 bases at V and 1 base at J, with 12 bases in the middle. The germline gives CDR1 KGHSH, CDR2 LQKENI. This CDR3 spans 16 amino acids. The DNA for the CDR3 is TGTGCCAGCTCACCAATAGCCGCCCAGGCCAAAAACATTCAGTACTTC. Its translation: CASSPIAAQAKNIQYF.

This clonotype showed up just a few times. The chain carries TRBV7-8 and TRBJ2-2; TRBD1 might be the D (5 bases). CDR3 length: 16 residues. Trimming pared 5 bases from V and 2 bases from J, leaving 15 bases between. Germline V gene lookup returns CDR1 SGHVS and CDR2 FQNEAQ. For the CDR3, the DNA is TGTGCCAGCAGCCATCGACAGAAAACAAACACCGGGGAGCTGTTTTTT. It encodes CASSHRQKTNTGELFF.

This clonotype was seen at least ten times. The J gene is TRBJ2-5, the V gene TRBV7-6; no clear D. This CDR3 comprises 14 residues. The germline CDR1 and CDR2 sequences are SGHVS and FNYEAQ. Trimming left V 1 base short and J 5 bases short, with 11 bases between. The CDR3 DNA reads as TGTGCCAGCAGCTTAGGCTCGGTAGGGGAGACCCAGTACTTC. Encoded protein: CASSLGSVGETQYF.

CDR3 sequence (DNA): TGTGCCAGCAGCTGGGTGAGGGACCAGAACAATGAGCAGTTCTTC. Its translation is CASSWVRDQNNEQFF. The rearrangement uses TRBV5-5 and TRBJ2-1; D assignment may be TRBD1 or TRBD2 (5 bases each). V lost 3 bases and J lost 5, with 15 bases in between. CDR3 length: 15 residues. CDR1 SGHKS and CDR2 YYEKEE come from the germline V gene (reference sequence). Drawing the rest from reference TRBV5-5 and TRBJ2-1, the complete variable domain is DAGVTQSPTHLIKTRGQQVTLRCSPISGHKSVSWYQQVLGQGPQFIFQYYEKEERGRGNFPDRFSARQFPNYSSELNVNALLLGDSALYLCASSWVRDQNNEQFFGPGTRLTVL.

This sequence joins TRBV7-2 and TRBJ2-7; D remains unclear. Germline V gene sequence: CDR1 SGHTA, CDR2 FQGNSA. Trimming removed 5 bases at V and 4 bases at J, with 18 bases between. This CDR3 has 15 residues. The CDR3 nucleotides are TGTGCCAGCAGCCCAGTGGGTAGCTCCGGATACGAGCAGTACTTC. Amino acids: CASSPVGSSGYEQYF.

This chain links TRBV25-1 with TRBJ2-7; a possible D gene is TRBD1 (7 bases). The ends were cut back, 4 bases at V and 1 base at J, with 14 bases in the middle. The length of the CDR3 is 15 residues. The germline V gene has CDR1 MGHDK and CDR2 SYGVNS. The CDR3 nucleotides are TGTGCCAGCAGTGGCCAGACAGGGAGGTCCTACGAGCAGTACTTC. It translates to CASSGQTGRSYEQYF.

The rearrangement uses TRBV12-3 or TRBV12-4 and TRBJ2-1, with 9 bases fitting TRBD2. The CDR3 is made up of 15 amino acids. The V gene end was trimmed by 7 bases and the J gene end by 3 bases; junction bases not matched to a gene: 7. CDR3 in DNA: TGTGCCAGCACGAAGGGGCGGGGGGGCTACAATGAGCAGTTCTTC. Translating gives CASTKGRGGYNEQFF.